The text below deals with one T cell receptor (beta chain). This sample was taken from a study of blood T cell repertoires in COVID-19. Trimming cost V 5 bases and J 5 bases; bases outside gene matches: 9. Germline V gene data show CDR1 as LNHDA and CDR2 as SQIVND (reference sequence). The CDR3 is 15 amino acids. Study processing details: Reference gene primer amplification in the assay estimated nucleated cell counts. Sequenced by immunoSEQ multiplex PCR; TCRdb stores in-frame clones only, minus some. Clonal size and the V and J genes are those of that table, whereas D and trimming came from the DNA. Of some 60,000 clones in the sample, under 90% were seen once.

This rearrangement joins TRBV19 to TRBJ1-2, with 9 bases lining up with TRBD1. Material: peripheral blood. This TCR derives from a woman older than 75 with active or convalescent COVID-19. Here the CDR3 DNA reads TGTGCCAGTAGTCCCCCGGGACAGGGAATTTATGGCTACACCTTC. Its protein is CASSPPGQGIYGYTF. Full variable domain (rest looked up from reference TRBV19 and TRBJ1-2): DGGITQSPKYLFRKEGQNVTLSCEQNLNHDAMYWYRQDPGQGLRLIYYSQIVNDFQKGDIAEGYSVSREKKESFPLTVTSAQKNPTAFYLCASSPPGQGIYGYTFGSGTRLTVV.